A single sample gave rise to the 26 T cell receptor beta chains below, sequenced in a study of T cells in Graves' hyperthyroidism and ophthalmopathy (dated by TCRdb to about 2019). Libraries were built with multiplex PCR. Sequencing instrument: Illumina HiSeq 2000. The TCR beta CDR3 regions were amplified from RNA transcripts. For the first round of RT-PCR on the TCR CDR3, the HTBI primer set was used together with the Qiagen OneStep RT-PCR kit. The public reads were reprocessed in TCRdb via fastp at Q25 and MiXCR, keeping in-frame beta chains. Duplicate CDR3 protein sequences are folded into a single record with the most common DNA and genes. The sample has roughly 640,000 distinct CDR3 sequences on record, roughly 16% of them singletons. The ten largest make up 2.5% to 4% of the sample. Material for sequencing was blood. Source of these receptors: a woman in her thirties or forties with Graves' ophthalmopathy.

In its sample, this clonotype was seen many times. This chain connects TRBV7-9 to TRBJ1-1; unclear D gene. This CDR3 region has 13 residues. CDR1 and CDR2 (germline): SEHNR, FQNEAQ (reference sequence). V was pared by 0 bases and J by 3 bases, with 5 bases between. CDR3 nucleotide sequence: TGTGCCAGCAGCTTAGCGATGTACACTGAAGCTTTCTTT. It translates to CASSLAMYTEAFF. Using reference TRBV7-9 and TRBJ1-1 for the parts outside the CDR3, the full variable domain is DTGVSQNPRHKITKRGQNVTFRCDPISEHNRLYWYRQTLGQGPEFLTYFQNEAQLEKSRLLSDRFSAERPKGSFSTLEIQRTEQGDSAMYLCASSLAMYTEAFFGQGTRLTVV.

There are many counts of this clonotype. The chain combines TRBV6-1 with TRBJ2-6; tentative D call: TRBD1 (6 bases). The V gene lost 5 bases and the J gene lost 0 bases, with 8 bases spanning the gap. This CDR3 has 15 amino acids. The germline V gene encodes CDR1 MNHNS and CDR2 SASEGT. Written as DNA, the CDR3 is TGTGCCAGCAGTTCACAGGGCTCTGGGGCCAACGTCCTGACTTTC. It codes for CASSSQGSGANVLTF.

This clonotype was counted only a few times. V and J are TRBV19 and TRBJ2-1; 11 positions agree with TRBD2. Germline V lookup: CDR1 LNHDA, CDR2 SQIVND (reference sequence). V lost 3 bases and J lost 7; bases outside the gene matches: 8. The CDR3 is 16 amino acids. Here the CDR3 reads CASSISAVAGGNEQFF. The CDR3, as DNA: TGTGCCAGTAGTATCAGCGCCGTAGCGGGGGGGAATGAGCAGTTCTTC.

The sample holds a few counts of this clonotype. The chain carries TRBV20-1 and TRBJ2-1; D is perhaps TRBD1 (6 bases). Deletions cut 5 bases from V and 7 bases from J, with 15 bases between. Germline V gene sequence: CDR1 DFQATT, CDR2 SNEGSKA (reference sequence). This CDR3 has 13 amino acids. CDR3 sequence (DNA): TGCAGTGCTCCCCTGGGCAGGGGAAATGAGCAGTTCTTC. Encoded protein: CSAPLGRGNEQFF.

This clonotype has at least ten counts. V usage is TRBV4-1 and J usage is TRBJ1-5; D call uncertain. V was cut by 1 base and J by 1 base, with 14 bases left in between. This CDR3 is 17 amino acids long. Germline assignment: CDR1 MGHRA and CDR2 YSYEKL. For the CDR3, the DNA is TGCGCCAGCAGCCAAGCTAATTTCGGGATGAGCAATCAGCCCCAGCATTTT. Translated, it gives CASSQANFGMSNQPQHF.

This clonotype was counted only a few times. The J gene is TRBJ2-3, the V gene TRBV10-3, with D possibly matching TRBD2 (5 bases). Germline CDR1 and CDR2: ENHRY and SYGVKD. The CDR3 is made up of 15 amino acids. V was pared by 6 bases and J by 0 bases, with 13 bases between. The CDR3 DNA reads as TGTGCCATCAGATTATTCTCGGGAAGCACAGATACGCAGTATTTT. Amino acid sequence: CAIRLFSGSTDTQYF.

This clonotype was seen just once. This likely comes from a read error, as the CDR3 has no conserved phenylalanine or tryptophan at its end. The chain carries TRBV4-1 and TRBJ1-3; the D is unclear. V was shortened by 0 bases and J by 4 bases, with 10 bases between the two germline ends. The CDR3 has 15 amino acids. Per germline, CDR1 MGHRA and CDR2 YSYEKL. CDR3 region: CASSQEVVLGNTIYS. For the CDR3, the DNA is TGCGCCAGCAGCCAAGAGGTTGTCCTCGGAAACACCATATATTCT.

The chain joins TRBV19 to TRBJ2-7; D unresolved. Trimming shortened V by 9 bases and J by 4 bases, and 16 bases separated the two germline ends. This CDR3 is built from 13 residues. From germline, CDR1 is LNHDA and CDR2 SQIVND (reference sequence). CDR3 DNA sequence: TGTGCCAGCTCCCCGGGCGTGGGGTACGAGCAGTACTTC. Its protein product is CASSPGVGYEQYF.

With respect to this clonotype: This may be a read error, as it is one base from a much larger clone. Here the CDR3 reads CACSLVGGKNIQYF. CDR3 coding DNA: TGTGCCTGCAGCTTAGTAGGTGGCAAAAACATTCAGTACTTC. The V call is TRBV11-2, the J call TRBJ2-4; D call uncertain. Germline CDR1 is SGHAT and CDR2 is FQNNGV. There are 14 residues in the CDR3.

Ten or more counts support this clonotype. The chain joins TRBV11-2 to TRBJ2-2, with D possibly TRBD1 on 6 matching bases. V shed 5 bases and J shed 1 base, with 20 bases lying between them. The CDR3 covers 18 residues. The V gene's germline CDR1 is SGHAT and CDR2 FQNNGV. CDR3 sequence (DNA): TGTGCCAGCAGCCAAGGGGTTGGTGGGGGCAAGAACACCGGGGAGCTGTTTTTT. This encodes CASSQGVGGGKNTGELFF.

The J gene is TRBJ2-1, the V gene TRBV20-1, with D perhaps matching TRBD2 (6 bases). CDR1 and CDR2 from the germline V gene are DFQATT and SNEGSKA (reference sequence). V gave up 5 bases and J gave up 0 bases, with 14 bases separating them. The CDR3 consists of 15 residues. CDR3 nucleotides: TGCAGTGCTCCCCGGGGGTTGGACTCCTACAATGAGCAGTTCTTC. Protein: CSAPRGLDSYNEQFF.

V is TRBV7-9 and J is TRBJ2-1; 10 positions agree with TRBD1. Per germline, CDR1 SEHNR and CDR2 FQNEAQ (reference sequence). With V trimmed by 4 bases and J by 3 bases, 6 bases remained unmatched. The CDR3 is made up of 16 amino acids. The CDR3 DNA reads as TGTGCCAGCAGCTCGACAGGGGGCAGAAACTACAATGAGCAGTTCTTC. It codes for CASSSTGGRNYNEQFF.

This clonotype was found once. A single base separates this from a much larger clone, so it may be a read error. The genes are TRBV28 and TRBJ2-1, with 8 bases fitting TRBD2. J gave up 10 bases and V 3 bases, and 8 bases lay outside the gene matches. Germline V CDR1 and CDR2: MDHEN, SYDVKM. This CDR3 spans 14 amino acids. The CDR3 DNA is TGTGCCAGCAGTTTGGGACTAGGGGCCGGCGAGCAGTTCTTC. Its protein is CASSLGLGAGEQFF.

This clonotype has at least ten counts. The V call is TRBV30, the J call TRBJ1-2; TRBD1 is a possible D gene (5 bases). V lost 0 bases, J lost 4 bases, and 12 bases lay in between. CDR1 GTSNPN and CDR2 SVGIG come from the germline V gene (reference sequence). The CDR3 has 14 amino acids. The CDR3 DNA reads TGTGCCTGGAGTGTGGGGGGGATCACCTATGGCTACACCTTC. This codes for CAWSVGGITYGYTF. Using reference TRBV30 and TRBJ1-2 for the parts outside the CDR3, the full variable domain is SQTIHQWPATLVQPVGSPLSLECTVEGTSNPNLYWYRQAAGRGLQLLFYSVGIGQISSEVPQNLSASRPQDRQFILSSKKLLLSDSGFYLCAWSVGGITYGYTFGSGTRLTVV.

This clonotype showed up many times. The chain combines TRBV19 with TRBJ1-1, with 8 bases lining up with TRBD1. CDR1 and CDR2 from the germline V gene are LNHDA and SQIVND (reference sequence). The V and J ends lost 7 bases and 10 bases, in that order; junction bases with no gene match: 14. The CDR3 loop spans 14 amino acids. The CDR3 nucleotides read TGTGCCAGTAAACTCTTCGGGACAGGAGGCGCAGCTTTCTTT. This translates into CASKLFGTGGAAFF.

This clonotype was recorded at least ten times. The V and J genes are TRBV5-1 and TRBJ2-7; D remains ambiguous. V gave up 2 bases and J gave up 5 bases, with 11 bases separating them. CDR1 and CDR2 (germline): SGHRS, YFSETQ. The CDR3 spans 13 residues. The CDR3 bases are TGCGCCAGCAGCTTAAGTGGGCACGACGAGCAGTACTTC. It encodes CASSLSGHDEQYF.

This clonotype was seen at least ten times. DNA of the CDR3: TGTGCCAGCAGCGTAGATTCCTCCTTGAAGTCTGGAAACACCATATATTTT. It is translated as CASSVDSSLKSGNTIYF. This chain connects TRBV9 to TRBJ1-3; D is uncertain. The V gene lost 0 bases and the J gene lost 1 base, with 14 bases spanning the gap. This CDR3 has 17 amino acids. Per the germline V gene, CDR1 is SGDLS and CDR2 is YYNGEE.

Worth noting for this clonotype: A single base separates this from a much larger clone, so it may be a read error. The chain employs TRBV10-3 and TRBJ1-1; no clear D. The germline V gene has CDR1 ENHRY and CDR2 SYGVKD. The CDR3 is 13 residues long. The CDR3 DNA reads TGTGCCATCGGAGACCCAGAGAACACTGAAACTTTCTTT. Amino acids: CAIGDPENTETFF.

J is TRBJ2-2 and V is TRBV3-1, with 7 bases matching TRBD2. From germline, CDR1 is LGHDT and CDR2 YNNKEL (reference sequence). The V and J ends lost 5 bases and 6 bases, in that order; junction bases with no gene match: 12. This CDR3 has 16 amino acids. As DNA, the CDR3 is TGTGCCAGCAGCGTTACCTGGACGGCGGGGGCCGGGGAGCTGTTTTTT. As protein: CASSVTWTAGAGELFF. The whole variable domain, filled in from reference TRBV3-1 and TRBJ2-2, reads DTAVSQTPKYLVTQMGNDKSIKCEQNLGHDTMYWYKQDSKKFLKIMFSYNNKELIINETVPNRFSPKSPDKAHLNLHINSLELGDSAVYFCASSVTWTAGAGELFFGEGSRLTVL.

The chain couples TRBV6-1 to TRBJ2-5; 8 bases are shared with TRBD1. Trimming cost V 7 bases and J 5 bases; bases outside gene matches: 9. CDR3 length equals 14 residues. Looked up from germline, CDR1 is MNHNS and CDR2 is SASEGT. The CDR3, as DNA: TGTGCCAGCACCCGACAGGGGACTCGGGAGACCCAGTACTTC. Amino acids: CASTRQGTRETQYF.

This clonotype showed up just a few times. The gene calls are TRBV6-5 and TRBJ2-1; D is possibly TRBD2 (5 bases). V shed 6 bases and J shed 10 bases, with 22 bases lying between them. This CDR3 comprises 15 residues. The germline V gene encodes CDR1 MNHEY and CDR2 SVGAGI. The CDR3 loop is CASRDSRGGVSEQFF. CDR3 nucleotide sequence: TGTGCCAGCAGGGACTCCCGCGGAGGAGTAAGCGAGCAGTTCTTC.

This clonotype has a count of ten or more. This CDR3 reads CASSPTSRAYEQYF. The CDR3 DNA is TGTGCCAGCAGCCCTACGTCAAGGGCCTACGAGCAGTACTTC. The chain combines TRBV7-2 with TRBJ2-7, with no clear D. The CDR3 totals 14 residues. Deletions cut 5 bases from V and 2 bases from J, with 13 bases between. CDR1 and CDR2 from the germline V gene are SGHTA and FQGNSA.

The rearrangement links TRBV6-1 to TRBJ1-5; unclear D gene. Between the trimmed V and J ends, which lost 5 bases and 2 bases, there was a span of 13 bases. Germline assignment: CDR1 MNHNS and CDR2 SASEGT. The CDR3 loop spans 15 amino acids. The CDR3 sequence is CASSPGLLGNQPQHF. CDR3 nucleotide sequence: TGTGCCAGCAGTCCCGGGTTGTTGGGCAATCAGCCCCAGCATTTT.

This clonotype has at least ten counts. J is TRBJ1-1 and V is TRBV6-2 or TRBV6-3, with a possible D match to TRBD1 (5 bases). Deletions cut 8 bases from V and 0 bases from J, with 10 bases between. The germline V gene has CDR1 MNHEY and CDR2 SVGEGT. The CDR3 is 13 amino acids. The CDR3 DNA reads as TGTGCCAGCCGGGACCTAATGAACACTGAAGCTTTCTTT. The encoded protein is CASRDLMNTEAFF.

The chain has TRBV7-9 and TRBJ2-7; maybe TRBD2 (6 bases). Germline-derived CDR1 and CDR2 are SEHNR and FQNEAQ (reference sequence). The CDR3 is 15 residues long. V was shortened by 10 bases and J by 1 base, with 20 bases between the two germline ends. The CDR3 nucleotides read TGTGCCATCACTCTCGCTAGCGATGGGTCCTACGAGCAGTACTTC. Translating it yields CAITLASDGSYEQYF.

This clonotype was picked up many times. J is TRBJ2-1 and V is TRBV12-3 or TRBV12-4, with a weak D call TRBD1 (6 bases). The CDR3 extends over 14 amino acids. V lost 5 bases to trimming and J lost 5 bases, with 13 bases between them. In DNA, the CDR3 is TGTGCCAGCAGTATGACAGGAAACAACAATGAGCAGTTCTTC. Translation: CASSMTGNNNEQFF.